The present T cell receptor (beta chain) was sequenced within a study of T cells in localized non-small cell lung cancer. Overall study findings and caveats: Uninvolved adjacent lung had higher T cell clonality than tumor and all other tissues.

V was cut by 6 bases and J by 6 bases, with 19 bases left in between. CDR1 and CDR2 from the germline V gene are MNHNS and SASEGT. The CDR3 runs to 15 residues. Sequenced by immunoSEQ multiplex PCR; TCRdb stores in-frame clones only, minus some. Of about 20,000 clones listed, more than 85% are singletons. A note on this clone: Its specificity is not known.

V and J are TRBV6-1 and TRBJ2-3; no firm D call. The TCR sequence derives from a man aged 35 to 69 with stage II squamous cell lung carcinoma. Source: PBMCs, taken before any cancer treatment. CDR3 sequence reads: CASSVNPTEMDTQYF. The CDR3 nucleotides are TGTGCCAGCAGCGTGAATCCAACGGAAATGGATACGCAGTATTTT.